This passage covers 23 T cell receptor beta chains from one sample sequenced in a study of shared clonotypes between healthy human individuals (TCRdb year 2020). To prepare the library, the immunoSEQ multiplex PCR assay was applied. The table was pulled from immuneACCESS by TCRdb, which kept in-frame rearrangements only. Such tables lose some clones; where checked, under half of the loss comes from unresolved V genes, and the rest has no known cause. This sample lists more than 2 million clones; around 93% were detected once. Jointly, the top ten make up 1.5% to 2% of the sample. CD8 naive samples were obtained by positive selection for CCR7 among CD45RO-negative cells, yielding a CD45RA+CCR7+ population from which TemRA cells were excluded. Sequencing was performed on naive CD8+ T cells from PBMCs. The cell subset or site label of this sample denotes: CD45RA+CCR7+. The receptors originated from a young man in good health. Some clones in this sample may be carry-over from other donors' samples.

The chain links TRBV4-1 to TRBJ1-5, with 8 positions matching TRBD1. V was clipped by 0 bases and J by 4 bases; unmatched bases: 8. The CDR3 sequence is 17 residues long. Per germline, CDR1 MGHRA and CDR2 YSYEKL. The CDR3 region is CASSQDLVTGENQPQHF. DNA for the CDR3: TGCGCCAGCAGCCAAGACTTGGTGACAGGGGAGAATCAGCCCCAGCATTTT.

On this clone itself: Other DNA sequences of this sample code for an identical CDR3. The chain joins TRBV27 to TRBJ2-1; D remains unclear. The CDR3 has 12 amino acids. CDR1 and CDR2 from the germline V gene are MNHEY and SMNVEV (reference sequence). V gave up 3 bases and J gave up 6 bases, with 6 bases separating them. The CDR3, as DNA: TGTGCCAGCAGTTTCGGACCCAATGAGCAGTTCTTC. This sequence encodes CASSFGPNEQFF.

This clone appeared a few times. This sequence joins TRBV9 and TRBJ1-2, with a tentative D call TRBD1 (6 bases). The V end lost 3 bases, the J end lost 2 bases, and 11 bases lay between the germline ends. The CDR3 runs 14 residues. Germline V gene data show CDR1 as SGDLS and CDR2 as YYNGEE. In nucleotides, the CDR3 is TGTGCCAGCAGCGGATACAGGGAGAACTATGGCTACACCTTC. Amino acid sequence: CASSGYRENYGYTF.

The chain couples TRBV4-1 to TRBJ1-2, with 7 bases lining up with TRBD1. There are 15 residues in the CDR3. After removal of 4 bases from V and 3 bases from J, the junction contained 8 bases not matched to a gene. The germline V gene has CDR1 MGHRA and CDR2 YSYEKL. The CDR3 loop reads CASSPSTGDDYGYTF. CDR3 DNA: TGCGCCAGCAGCCCATCCACAGGGGATGACTATGGCTACACCTTC.

The CDR3 is CASSLTGTTDYEQYF. CDR3 DNA: TGTGCCAGCAGTTTGACCGGAACGACAGATTACGAGCAGTACTTC. The rearrangement links TRBV28 to TRBJ2-7, with a possible D match to TRBD1 (5 bases). Trimming removed 3 bases at V and 4 bases at J, with 16 bases between. The CDR3 runs to 15 residues. Germline CDR1 and CDR2: MDHEN and SYDVKM.

V and J are TRBV19 and TRBJ2-2; unclear D gene. CDR1 is LNHDA and CDR2 is SQIVND in the germline V gene (reference sequence). V lost 3 bases, J lost 1 base, and 6 bases lay in between. The CDR3 has 14 residues. The DNA for the CDR3 is TGTGCCAGTAGTATTTGGCGGAACACCGGGGAGCTGTTTTTT. Protein: CASSIWRNTGELFF.

CDR3 in amino acids: CASSLLAGGPPETQYF. DNA of the CDR3: TGTGCCAGCAGCTTATTAGCGGGAGGGCCCCCAGAGACCCAGTACTTC. V usage is TRBV9 and J usage is TRBJ2-5; 11 bases map to TRBD2. Germline loops: CDR1 SGDLS, CDR2 YYNGEE. J gave up 4 bases and V 4 bases, and 9 bases lay outside the gene matches. This CDR3 is built from 16 residues.

The chain carries TRBV13 and TRBJ1-2, with D possibly matching TRBD1 (5 bases). The length of the CDR3 is 14 residues. Trimming took 3 bases from V and 4 from J, leaving 12 bases between them. Germline values: CDR1 PRHDT, CDR2 FYEKMQ (reference sequence). The CDR3 sequence is CASSFGTISYGYTF. CDR3 DNA sequence: TGTGCCAGCAGCTTCGGGACGATCTCCTATGGCTACACCTTC.

In this sample, this clone turned up a few times. CDR3 region: CASQGSWTGTEAFF. The CDR3 DNA reads TGTGCCAGCCAGGGGTCTTGGACGGGCACTGAAGCTTTCTTT. The rearrangement joins TRBV27 to TRBJ1-1; possibly TRBD1 for D (6 bases). The CDR3 totals 14 residues. The V and J ends lost 8 bases and 4 bases respectively, with 17 bases between them. Germline V gene sequence: CDR1 MNHEY, CDR2 SMNVEV (reference sequence).

V gene TRBV13 combines with J gene TRBJ2-1, with D possibly being TRBD2 (6 bases). There are 15 residues in the CDR3. Trimming took 0 bases from V and 3 from J, leaving 9 bases between them. Germline CDR1 PRHDT, CDR2 FYEKMQ (reference sequence). CDR3 residues: CASSLGEGLYNEQFF. The CDR3 coding sequence is TGTGCCAGCAGCTTAGGGGAGGGTCTCTACAATGAGCAGTTCTTC. Full variable domain (missing parts from reference TRBV13 and TRBJ2-1): AAGVIQSPRHLIKEKRETATLKCYPIPRHDTVYWYQQGPGQDPQFLISFYEKMQSDKGSIPDRFSAQQFSDYHSELNMSSLELGDSALYFCASSLGEGLYNEQFFGPGTRLTVL.

The chain recombines TRBV7-2 with TRBJ2-5; 7 bases are a match to TRBD2. This CDR3 comprises 14 residues. Trimming removed 5 bases from V and 6 bases from J; junction bases left unmatched: 9. The V gene's germline CDR1 is SGHTA and CDR2 FQGNSA. In nucleotides, the CDR3 is TGTGCCAGCAGCGGGAGGGAGGGCCAGCAGACCCAGTACTTC. Translated, it gives CASSGREGQQTQYF.

V gene TRBV7-8 combines with J gene TRBJ1-2, with a possible D match to TRBD1 (5 bases). CDR3 size: 19 residues. Germline V CDR1 and CDR2: SGHVS, FQNEAQ. Trimming stripped 6 bases from V and 4 bases from J, with 30 bases between. The CDR3 coding sequence is TGTGCCAGCAGGCTACTTGTGGGGCTCCCACCCTCCCCAGGCTATGGCTACACCTTC. Translated: CASRLLVGLPPSPGYGYTF. Looking up the rest from reference TRBV7-8 and TRBJ1-2 gives the full variable domain: GAGVSQSPRYKVAKRGQDVALRCDPISGHVSLFWYQQALGQGPEFLTYFQNEAQLDKSGLPSDRFFAERPEGSVSTLKIQRTQQEDSAVYLCASRLLVGLPPSPGYGYTFGSGTRLTVV.

This rearrangement joins TRBV27 to TRBJ2-5; 7 nucleotides match TRBD2. V was pared by 5 bases and J by 1 base, with 7 bases of the junction left unmatched. CDR1 is MNHEY and CDR2 is SMNVEV in the germline V gene (reference sequence). The CDR3 contains 15 residues. CDR3 sequence reads: CASSTVGGSQETQYF. The CDR3 DNA sequence: TGTGCCAGCAGTACAGTAGGCGGGAGCCAAGAGACCCAGTACTTC.

V is TRBV28 and J is TRBJ2-7, with D possibly being TRBD1 or TRBD2 (5 bases each). CDR1 and CDR2 (germline): MDHEN, SYDVKM. V was pared by 10 bases and J by 0 bases, with 7 bases between. The CDR3 consists of 11 residues. The CDR3 DNA is TGTGCCACGGGGCACTCCTACGAGCAGTACTTC. This translates into CATGHSYEQYF.

This clone was detected only a few times. The chain employs TRBV28 and TRBJ1-5; D is unresolved. The V gene lost 10 bases and the J gene lost 3 bases, with 13 bases spanning the gap. The CDR3 runs 13 residues. In germline, CDR1 is MDHEN, CDR2 SYDVKM. The CDR3 region is CATSFGINQPQHF. In DNA, the CDR3 is TGTGCCACCTCGTTTGGGATCAATCAGCCCCAGCATTTT. Combining the CDR3 with reference TRBV28 and TRBJ1-5 gives the whole variable domain DVKVTQSSRYLVKRTGEKVFLECVQDMDHENMFWYRQDPGLGLRLIYFSYDVKMKEKGDIPEGYSVSREKKERFSLILESASTNQTSMYLCATSFGINQPQHFGDGTRLSIL.

The rearrangement uses TRBV11-2 and TRBJ2-7, with 11 nucleotides matching TRBD2. The CDR3 sequence is 15 residues long. V was pared by 5 bases and J by 7 bases, with 10 bases of the junction left unmatched. In germline, CDR1 is SGHAT, CDR2 FQNNGV. DNA of the CDR3: TGTGCCAGCAGCCTGCTAGCGGGAGGTATTGAGGAGCAGTACTTC. Its protein is CASSLLAGGIEEQYF.

This chain uses TRBV4-1 with TRBJ2-1, with 10 bases identical to TRBD2. In germline, CDR1 is MGHRA, CDR2 YSYEKL. This CDR3 is 15 amino acids long. V lost 4 bases, J lost 5 bases, and 5 bases stayed unmatched. Here the CDR3 reads CASSRPGTSDNEQFF. The CDR3 region has the DNA TGCGCCAGCAGCCGCCCCGGGACTAGCGACAATGAGCAGTTCTTC.

Note on this clone: This CDR3 is also generated by other DNA sequences in the sample. The V and J genes are TRBV13 and TRBJ1-1; 7 positions match TRBD1. Germline V lookup: CDR1 PRHDT, CDR2 FYEKMQ (reference sequence). The CDR3 consists of 14 residues. Trimming removed 5 bases from V and 2 bases from J; junction bases left unmatched: 5. The CDR3 sequence is CASSPRTGNTEAFF. In nucleotides, the CDR3 is TGTGCCAGCAGCCCCCGGACAGGAAACACTGAAGCTTTCTTT.

This clone was picked up one time. This chain's CDR3 is CASSQCTKQPQHF. CDR3 coding DNA: TGCGCCAGCAGTCAATGTACAAAACAGCCCCAGCATTTT. The rearrangement links TRBV23-1 to TRBJ1-5; the D is unclear. Being an ORF, TRBV23-1 has a function that is uncertain. This CDR3 comprises 13 residues. Trimming left V 1 base short and J 7 bases short, with 8 bases between.

The chain uses TRBV4-1 and TRBJ2-5; D is perhaps TRBD1 or TRBD2 (5 bases each). Trimming left V 3 bases short and J 4 bases short, with 12 bases between. Germline V gives CDR1 MGHRA, CDR2 YSYEKL. The CDR3 extends over 14 amino acids. CDR3 protein: CASSQSAGRETQYF. CDR3 in DNA: TGCGCCAGCAGCCAGTCAGCAGGGAGAGAGACCCAGTACTTC.

The chain has TRBV10-1 and TRBJ2-1; 11 bases line up with TRBD2. Germline V CDR1 and CDR2: WNHNN, SYGVQD (reference sequence). Trimming removed 5 bases from V and 5 bases from J; junction bases left unmatched: 11. CDR3 size: 17 residues. This CDR3 reads CASSRSGRAGSHNEQFF. The CDR3 DNA reads as TGCGCCAGCAGTCGTAGCGGGAGGGCCGGGTCCCACAATGAGCAGTTCTTC.

This sequence joins TRBV30 and TRBJ1-5; D remains unclear. CDR1 and CDR2 from the germline V gene are GTSNPN and SVGIG (reference sequence). V gave up 7 bases and J gave up 3 bases, with 13 bases separating them. The CDR3 sequence is 13 residues long. The CDR3 nucleotides are TGTGCCTTGGAGGAGGAGGACAATCAGCCCCAGCATTTT. It encodes CALEEEDNQPQHF.

The chain joins TRBV27 to TRBJ2-7, with D perhaps TRBD1 (6 bases). V was clipped by 8 bases and J by 7 bases, with 12 bases between them. This CDR3 region has 11 residues. CDR1 and CDR2 (germline): MNHEY, SMNVEV (reference sequence). The CDR3 nucleotides read TGTGCCAGCGGGGCAGGGGAGGAGCAGTACTTC. Protein sequence: CASGAGEEQYF.